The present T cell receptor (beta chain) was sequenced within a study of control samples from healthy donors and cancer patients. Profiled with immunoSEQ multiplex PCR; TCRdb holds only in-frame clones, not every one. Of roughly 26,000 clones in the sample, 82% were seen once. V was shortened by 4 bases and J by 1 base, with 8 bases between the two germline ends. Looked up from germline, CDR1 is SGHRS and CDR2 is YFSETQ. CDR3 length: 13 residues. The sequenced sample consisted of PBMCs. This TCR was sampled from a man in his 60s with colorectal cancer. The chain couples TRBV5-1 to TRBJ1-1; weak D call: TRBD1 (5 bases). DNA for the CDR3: TGCGCCAGCAGCGCTGACAGGAACACTGAAGCTTTCTTT. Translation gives CASSADRNTEAFF.